The 25 T cell receptor beta chains in this list originate from one sample, sequenced in a study of OX40 agonist ivuxolimab in advanced cancers. Only in-frame clones appear in the TCRdb table, and some are missing; sequencing was by immunoSEQ multiplex PCR. The sample lists under 45,000 clones, about 81% occurring once. The source was CD4+ or CD8+ T cells sorted from blood, collected in a trial of the OX40 agonist ivuxolimab. The origin of the receptors is an adult with an advanced solid tumor such as melanoma, head and neck, liver or kidney cancer.

The chain carries TRBV28 and TRBJ2-3; D is uncertain. The CDR3 sequence is 12 residues long. The germline V gene has CDR1 MDHEN and CDR2 SYDVKM. The V gene lost 7 bases and the J gene lost 2 bases, with 7 bases spanning the gap. CDR3 in amino acids: CASTSDTDTQYF. The CDR3 DNA is TGTGCCAGCACCTCGGACACAGATACGCAGTATTTT.

The chain has TRBV7-9 and TRBJ1-6; D call uncertain. V shed 5 bases and J shed 4 bases, with 9 bases lying between them. CDR1 and CDR2 (germline): SEHNR, FQNEAQ (reference sequence). The CDR3 extends over 14 amino acids. This chain's CDR3 is CASSLDKYNSPLHF. CDR3 DNA sequence: TGTGCCAGCAGCCTCGACAAATATAATTCACCCCTCCACTTT.

This clone was detected only once. This chain connects TRBV5-1 to TRBJ2-2; 8 bases are a match to TRBD1. Germline assignment: CDR1 SGHRS and CDR2 YFSETQ. CDR3 length: 17 residues. The V segment lost 0 bases and the J segment 4 bases; nucleotides outside the gene matches: 8. In DNA, the CDR3 is TGCGCCAGCAGCTTGGCGGGACAGGCAACCTCCACCGGGGAGCTGTTTTTT. This translates into CASSLAGQATSTGELFF.

This chain joins TRBV18 and TRBJ1-3; D gene unclear. Trimming cost V 0 bases and J 0 bases, with 12 bases left between them. CDR1 is KGHSH and CDR2 is LQKENI in the germline V gene. The CDR3 sequence is 17 residues long. For the CDR3, the DNA is TGTGCCAGCTCACCACCGTCCAGACCACTCTCTGGAAACACCATATATTTT. It specifies CASSPPSRPLSGNTIYF. The variable domain in full, completed from reference TRBV18 and TRBJ1-3, reads NAGVMQNPRHLVRRRGQEARLRCSPMKGHSHVYWYRQLPEEGLKFMVYLQKENIIDESGMPKERFSAEFPKEGPSILRIQQVVRGDSAAYFCASSPPSRPLSGNTIYFGEGSWLTVV.

The chain employs TRBV7-3 and TRBJ2-2, with 8 bases aligning to TRBD1. Germline CDR1 is SGHTA and CDR2 is FQGTGA. The CDR3 length is 18 residues. With V trimmed by 4 bases and J by 3 bases, 13 bases remained unmatched. In nucleotides, the CDR3 is TGTGCCAGCAGCTCCCTACCATACGGACAGGGTTACACCGGGGAGCTGTTTTTT. Amino acids: CASSSLPYGQGYTGELFF. Based on the CDR3 plus reference TRBV7-3 and TRBJ2-2, the full variable domain is GAGVSQTPSNKVTEKGKYVELRCDPISGHTALYWYRQSLGQGPEFLIYFQGTGAADDSGLPNDRFFAVRPEGSVSTLKIQRTERGDSAVYLCASSSLPYGQGYTGELFFGEGSRLTVL.

The V gene is TRBV5-8, the J gene TRBJ2-1, with D perhaps TRBD2 (6 bases). This CDR3 region has 12 residues. Germline loops: CDR1 SGHTS, CDR2 YDEGEE. Trimming left V 6 bases short and J 9 bases short, with 13 bases between. The CDR3 DNA follows: TGTGCCAGCAAGCGACTAGTAAGTGAGCAGTTCTTC. Translation gives CASKRLVSEQFF.

In this sample, this clone turned up once. This chain connects TRBV6-5 to TRBJ2-7; possibly TRBD1 or TRBD2 for D (6 bases each). The CDR3 spans 15 residues. V lost 0 bases, J lost 1 base, and 10 bases lay in between. Germline CDR1 MNHEY, CDR2 SVGAGI. The CDR3: CASSYSEGVSYEQYF. In DNA, the CDR3 is TGTGCCAGCAGTTACTCGGAGGGGGTATCCTACGAGCAGTACTTC.

The genes are TRBV5-6 and TRBJ2-1; TRBD2 is a possible D gene (5 bases). The germline V gene encodes CDR1 SGHDT and CDR2 YYEEEE. There are 16 residues in the CDR3. V was shortened by 0 bases and J by 4 bases, with 14 bases between the two germline ends. CDR3 sequence: CASSLARLAPYNEQFF. The DNA for the CDR3 is TGTGCCAGCAGCTTGGCGAGGCTAGCCCCTTACAATGAGCAGTTCTTC. The whole variable domain, remainder taken from reference TRBV5-6 and TRBJ2-1, is DAGVTQSPTHLIKTRGQQVTLRCSPKSGHDTVSWYQQALGQGPQFIFQYYEEEERQRGNFPDRFSGHQFPNYSSELNVNALLLGDSALYLCASSLARLAPYNEQFFGPGTRLTVL.

The chain combines TRBV9 with TRBJ2-2; 11 bases match TRBD2. The CDR3 sequence is 17 residues long. Germline V gives CDR1 SGDLS, CDR2 YYNGEE. With 4 bases clipped from V and 4 bases from J, the junction kept 9 bases outside the gene matches. CDR3 nucleotides: TGTGCCAGCAGCCCGGGACTAGCGGCGTTCTCCACCGGGGAGCTGTTTTTT. Protein product: CASSPGLAAFSTGELFF.

On this clone itself: A read error is likely, as this CDR3 ends without the conserved phenylalanine or tryptophan. The chain couples TRBV19 to TRBJ1-2; TRBD1 matches at 8 bases. CDR3 size: 15 residues. Germline assignment: CDR1 LNHDA and CDR2 SQIVND (reference sequence). Losses at the gene ends were 4 bases for V and 3 bases for J; bases not matched to a gene: 7. The CDR3 loop reads CASSTRTGWDYGYTL. CDR3 nucleotides: TGTGCCAGTAGTACTCGGACAGGGTGGGACTATGGCTACACCCTC.

The chain carries TRBV7-3 and TRBJ2-7; D may match TRBD1 or TRBD2 (5 bases each). The CDR3 has 14 amino acids. The germline gives CDR1 SGHTA, CDR2 FQGTGA. V was shortened by 2 bases and J by 2 bases, with 10 bases between the two germline ends. This chain's CDR3 is CASSLRQGPYEQYF. CDR3 sequence (DNA): TGTGCCAGCAGCTTACGTCAGGGACCCTACGAGCAGTACTTC.

The CDR3: CASSGSTDTQYF. The CDR3 DNA sequence: TGTGCCAGCAGTGGCAGCACAGATACGCAGTATTTT. This chain joins TRBV2 and TRBJ2-3; D ambiguous. This CDR3 has 12 amino acids. With 4 bases removed from V and 0 bases from J, the gap between germline ends came to 2 bases. The V gene's germline CDR1 is SNHLY and CDR2 FYNNEI.

The genes are TRBV5-1 and TRBJ1-2; 10 bases are a match to TRBD1. This CDR3 contains 18 residues. The germline V gene has CDR1 SGHRS and CDR2 YFSETQ. V was pared by 7 bases and J by 4 bases, with 19 bases of the junction left unmatched. As DNA, the CDR3 is TGCGCCAGCTCTGGCGAAGGTTCGGACAGGGGGGAGCTCTATGGCTACACCTTC. This codes for CASSGEGSDRGELYGYTF.

This clone showed up just once. The chain has TRBV28 and TRBJ1-1, with D possibly matching TRBD1 (6 bases). This CDR3 is built from 14 residues. V lost 6 bases and J 6 bases, leaving 17 bases between the germline ends. Germline CDR1 and CDR2: MDHEN and SYDVKM. The CDR3 reads CASSHGGRSSEAFF. DNA of the CDR3: TGTGCCAGCAGCCACGGGGGGCGATCCTCTGAAGCTTTCTTT.

The chain has TRBV5-1 and TRBJ2-3; 7 bases line up with TRBD1. This CDR3 has 16 amino acids. CDR1 and CDR2 (germline): SGHRS, YFSETQ. J lost 1 base, V lost 4 bases, and 9 bases had no gene match. DNA of the CDR3: TGCGCCAGCAGCCGAGGACAGGCGCGGGGCACAGATACGCAGTATTTT. The encoded protein is CASSRGQARGTDTQYF.

This chain connects TRBV4-2 to TRBJ2-7, with 7 bases lining up with TRBD2. The CDR3 covers 15 residues. V shed 0 bases and J 0 bases; nucleotides not matched to a gene: 2. Germline CDR1 reads LGHNA; CDR2 reads YNFKEQ. This CDR3 reads CASSQETGGSYEQYV. CDR3 in DNA: TGTGCCAGCAGCCAAGAGACGGGGGGCTCCTACGAGCAGTACGTC.

This sequence joins TRBV29-1 and TRBJ2-3; possibly TRBD1 or TRBD2 for D (6 bases each). The CDR3 is 15 residues long. Trimming stripped 0 bases from V and 6 bases from J, with 16 bases between. CDR1 is SQVTM, CDR2 ANQGSEA, per germline. The CDR3 region has the DNA TGCAGCGTTGAAGAGGCGAGTCGAGGGGGGGATACGCAGTATTTT. This encodes CSVEEASRGGDTQYF.

This clone was observed a few times. V and J are TRBV6-1 and TRBJ2-7; tentative D call: TRBD2 (7 bases). Germline-derived CDR1 and CDR2 are MNHNS and SASEGT. This CDR3 has 12 amino acids. Trimming cost V 8 bases and J 3 bases, with 11 bases left between them. CDR3 nucleotides: TGTGCCAGCGGGGGGGCCCTCTACGAGCAGTACTTC. Translation gives CASGGALYEQYF.

The V call is TRBV6-5, the J call TRBJ2-7, with D unresolved. V gave up 3 bases and J gave up 5 bases, with 11 bases separating them. This CDR3 has 13 amino acids. CDR1 is MNHEY and CDR2 is SVGAGI in the germline V gene. The CDR3 loop reads CASSYYWGNEQYF. In nucleotides, the CDR3 is TGTGCCAGCAGTTATTATTGGGGAAACGAGCAGTACTTC.

V is TRBV5-8 and J is TRBJ1-2; 8 bases fit TRBD1. CDR1 is SGHTS and CDR2 is YDEGEE in the germline V gene. The V and J ends lost 3 bases and 4 bases, in that order; junction bases with no gene match: 2. The CDR3 runs to 13 residues. CDR3 sequence reads: CASSWDRIYGYTF. CDR3 in DNA: TGTGCCAGCAGCTGGGACAGGATCTATGGCTACACCTTC.

This sequence joins TRBV4-1 and TRBJ2-1, with TRBD2 matching 7 bases. Germline CDR1 reads MGHRA; CDR2 reads YSYEKL. Trimming took 1 base from V and 1 from J; bases not matched to a gene: 7. The CDR3 is 17 residues long. The CDR3 sequence: CASSQGGFGRSYNEQFF. As DNA, the CDR3 is TGCGCCAGCAGCCAAGGAGGCTTCGGGAGGTCCTACAATGAGCAGTTCTTC.

The gene calls are TRBV7-9 and TRBJ1-1; 12 bases agree with TRBD1. J gave up 8 bases and V 0 bases, and 7 bases lay outside the gene matches. Per germline, CDR1 SEHNR and CDR2 FQNEAQ (reference sequence). CDR3 size: 16 residues. The DNA for the CDR3 is TGTGCCAGCAGCTTAGCGGGATCCGGGACAGGGGGCGAAGCTTTCTTT. It translates to CASSLAGSGTGGEAFF.

The chain is built from TRBV6-1 and TRBJ2-7; TRBD2 matches 9 bases. The V gene's germline CDR1 is MNHNS and CDR2 SASEGT. V gave up 4 bases and J gave up 5 bases; unmatched junction bases: 15. The CDR3 has 17 amino acids. CDR3 protein: CASSAFLYGTSLNEQYV. CDR3 sequence (DNA): TGTGCCAGCAGTGCGTTTCTATACGGGACTAGCTTAAACGAGCAGTACGTC.

The V gene is TRBV30, the J gene TRBJ1-6, with 7 positions matching TRBD1. After removal of 3 bases from V and 5 bases from J, the junction contained 4 bases not matched to a gene. Looked up from germline, CDR1 is GTSNPN and CDR2 is SVGIG (reference sequence). The length of the CDR3 is 14 residues. CDR3 protein: CAWRKGTDNSPLHF. Here the CDR3 DNA reads TGTGCCTGGAGGAAGGGGACAGATAATTCACCCCTCCACTTT.

V usage is TRBV10-3 and J usage is TRBJ1-2; a weak D match, TRBD1 (5 bases). The CDR3 covers 11 residues. CDR1 is ENHRY, CDR2 SYGVKD, per germline. V was clipped by 2 bases and J by 7 bases, with 5 bases between them. This CDR3 reads CAISEGGGYTF. CDR3 coding DNA: TGTGCCATCAGTGAGGGGGGTGGCTACACCTTC.